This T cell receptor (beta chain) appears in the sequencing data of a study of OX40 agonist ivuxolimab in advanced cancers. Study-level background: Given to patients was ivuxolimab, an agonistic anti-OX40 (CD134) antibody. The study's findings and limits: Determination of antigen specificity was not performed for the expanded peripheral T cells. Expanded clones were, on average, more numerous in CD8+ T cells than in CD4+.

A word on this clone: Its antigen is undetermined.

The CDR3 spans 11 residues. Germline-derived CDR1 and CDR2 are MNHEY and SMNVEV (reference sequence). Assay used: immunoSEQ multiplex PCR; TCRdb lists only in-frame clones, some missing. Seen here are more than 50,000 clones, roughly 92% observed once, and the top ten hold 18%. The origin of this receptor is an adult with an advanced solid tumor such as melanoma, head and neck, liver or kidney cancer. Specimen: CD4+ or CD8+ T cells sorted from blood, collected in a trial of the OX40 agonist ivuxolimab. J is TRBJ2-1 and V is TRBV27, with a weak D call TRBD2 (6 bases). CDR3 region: CAAGGYNEQFF. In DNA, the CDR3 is TGTGCGGCCGGGGGCTACAATGAGCAGTTCTTC.